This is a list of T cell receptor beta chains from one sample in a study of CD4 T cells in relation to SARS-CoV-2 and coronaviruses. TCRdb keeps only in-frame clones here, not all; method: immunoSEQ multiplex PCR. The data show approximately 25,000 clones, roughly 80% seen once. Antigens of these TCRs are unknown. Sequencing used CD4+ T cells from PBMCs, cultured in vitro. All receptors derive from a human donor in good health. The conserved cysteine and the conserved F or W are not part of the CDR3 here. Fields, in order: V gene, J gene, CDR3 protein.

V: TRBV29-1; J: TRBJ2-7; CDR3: SVVPGTGKYEQY
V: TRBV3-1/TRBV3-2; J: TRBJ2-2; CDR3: ASSQGNRRTANTGELF
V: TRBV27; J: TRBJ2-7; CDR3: ASSFTDSYEQY
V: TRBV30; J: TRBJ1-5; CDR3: AWADSSNQPQH
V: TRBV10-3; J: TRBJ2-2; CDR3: AISGGQGAPGELF
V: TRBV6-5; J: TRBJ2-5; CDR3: ASSTGAVEWETQY
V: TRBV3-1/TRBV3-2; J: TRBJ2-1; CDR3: ASSPRTDPPGEQF
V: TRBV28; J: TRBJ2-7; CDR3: ASSLSMAGGPYEQY
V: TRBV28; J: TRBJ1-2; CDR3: ASSIIPRDYGYT
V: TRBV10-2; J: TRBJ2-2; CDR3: ASNPRGDPGELF
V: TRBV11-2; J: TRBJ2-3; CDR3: ASSLGAGGSTDTQY
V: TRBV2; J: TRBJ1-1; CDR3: ASLASAEAF